This T cell receptor beta chain stems from a study of blood T cell repertoires in COVID-19. Study-wide context: Both acute and convalescent COVID-19 samples were obtained from the United States, Italy and Spain. T cells, B-cell-depleted T cells, or PBMCs supplied cDNA or gDNA.

The CDR3 has 17 amino acids. Germline V gene sequence: CDR1 SEHNR, CDR2 FQNEAQ (reference sequence). V dropped 5 bases and J dropped 2; count of bases not matched to a gene: 14. Sequenced by immunoSEQ multiplex PCR; TCRdb stores in-frame clones only, minus some. The data contain hundreds of thousands of clones, around 88% of them singletons. V is TRBV7-9 and J is TRBJ1-1; 7 bases are shared with TRBD1. The sequencing input was peripheral blood. The clonotype was recovered from a man older than 75 with acute or convalescent COVID-19. CDR3 sequence reads: CASSNAIIQGINTEAFF. CDR3 sequence (DNA): TGTGCCAGCAGCAACGCCATTATACAGGGGATTAACACTGAAGCTTTCTTT.